This T cell receptor (beta chain) came from a study of cytotoxic CD8 clonotypes in ibrutinib-treated CLL. Study details: The cohort had about a dozen relapsed/refractory and some 16 treatment-naive patients, 17 to 18 IGHV unmutated.

Germline lookup yields CDR1 MGHDK and CDR2 SYGVNS. The trim removed 1 base at V and 6 bases at J, leaving 9 bases unmatched. CDR3 length: 16 residues. About this clone: Antigen specificity is unknown.

Notes on the study in general: Public clonotypes, an uncommon group, contracted or remained stable on treatment.

Profiling relied on immunoSEQ multiplex PCR, and the TCRdb table lists in-frame clones only, not all of them. The sample has about 310,000 clones; roughly 85% are singletons. The sample was PBMCs, taken before ibrutinib treatment. This chain uses TRBV25-1 with TRBJ2-1; the match to TRBD2 covers 7 bases. The sequence was collected from a human donor with chronic lymphocytic leukemia. The CDR3 DNA reads as TGTGCCAGCAGTGAATTCGGCGGGAGCACGGGCAATGAGCAGTTCTTC. Amino acids: CASSEFGGSTGNEQFF.